These T cell receptor beta chains were read from a single sample in a study of T cell responses to AZD1222 COVID-19 vaccine. Data came from immunoSEQ multiplex PCR; TCRdb stores just in-frame clones and leaves some out. In the table there are 65,000 to 75,000 clones, around 84% of which are singletons. The material sequenced was peripheral blood, taken on day 0 of AZD1222 vaccination. The receptors shown here come from an adult in good health. Both conserved end residues are part of each CDR3. Expanded clones get a size class; other rows say once, few or many, or leave the size out.

size	V	J	CDR3
NA	TRBV27	TRBJ2-1	CASSPSGGSYNEQFF
NA	TRBV7-3	TRBJ1-3	CASSLGPTGHSGNTIYF
NA	TRBV28	TRBJ1-2	CASSLAGLYGYTF
NA	TRBV19	TRBJ2-2	CASRTTLSGTGELFF
NA	TRBV7-6	TRBJ1-5	CASSPLRGQIGQPQHF
NA	TRBV9	TRBJ1-4	CASSFREGINEKLFF
NA	TRBV10-1	TRBJ2-5	CASSESGTGLETQYF
NA	TRBV12-3/TRBV12-4	TRBJ2-3	CASRLTGTDTQYF
NA	TRBV6-1	TRBJ2-7	CASSEAIQVTYEQYF
few	TRBV19	TRBJ2-7	CASSDLLAGLYEQYF
few	TRBV11-2	TRBJ2-7	CASSPSTGGYEQYF
NA	TRBV27	TRBJ2-1	CASSPGQGSYNEQFF
NA	TRBV5-8	TRBJ2-7	CASSFPGQGLYEQYF
NA	TRBV20-1	TRBJ2-7	CSASPRTYEQYF
NA	TRBV19	TRBJ1-2	CASSIGPSDYTF
NA	TRBV19	TRBJ2-7	CASSKAGGTYEQYF
NA	TRBV6-5	TRBJ1-6	CASIKGGDNSPLHF
NA	TRBV27	TRBJ2-7	CASSLGYGDYEQYF
NA	TRBV12-3/TRBV12-4	TRBJ1-4	CASSQQGGEKLFF
NA	TRBV28	TRBJ2-1	CASSSPLSSSYNEQFF
NA	TRBV24-1	TRBJ1-5	CATSDSVRGNNQPQHF
NA	TRBV7-2	TRBJ2-2	CASSLAAGGPGGELFF
NA	TRBV10-3	TRBJ2-1	CAISESVGQDPFF
NA	TRBV5-4	TRBJ1-1	CASKANRDSTTTEAFF
NA	TRBV6-1	TRBJ1-1	CASSEGTGDMNTEAFF
NA	TRBV7-2	TRBJ2-1	CASSPGEGWSEQFF
few	TRBV12-3/TRBV12-4	TRBJ1-1	CASSLTGRTEAFF
NA	TRBV4-2	TRBJ2-7	CASSQLFGHRTYEQYF
few	TRBV18	TRBJ1-3	CASSPWENTIYF
NA	TRBV5-1	TRBJ2-5	CASRARGNAVETQYF
NA	TRBV27	TRBJ2-7	CASSSILGHGLHEQYF
NA	TRBV9	TRBJ2-3	CASSVWGRGADTQYF
NA	TRBV7-3	TRBJ2-5	CASSLGGGRETQYF
NA	TRBV27	TRBJ2-2	CASRPANTGELFF
NA	TRBV2	TRBJ1-2	CASSESGRFYGYTF
NA	TRBV18	TRBJ2-2	CASSRTGINTGELFF
NA	TRBV12-3/TRBV12-4	TRBJ1-2	CASSLGSHGYTF
NA	TRBV6-6	TRBJ1-3	CASSQEQGSGNTIYF
NA	TRBV5-1	TRBJ1-2	CASTDRVGYTF
once	TRBV27	TRBJ2-5	CASSGIGLAGQETQYF
NA	TRBV3-1/TRBV3-2	TRBJ1-1	CASSPSGQMNTEAFF
NA	TRBV7-3	TRBJ2-1	CASSLNRDRGANEQFF
NA	TRBV19	TRBJ2-1	CASKRADRPDYNEQFF
few	TRBV18	TRBJ2-1	CASSPRSASYNEQFF
NA	TRBV6-2/TRBV6-3	TRBJ1-1	CASSVKLLHNTEAFF
once	TRBV12-3/TRBV12-4	TRBJ2-2	CASSLKLTGELFF
NA	TRBV27	TRBJ1-4	CASSLRGLANEKLFF
NA	TRBV4-2	TRBJ1-1	CASSRTGTETEAFF
once	TRBV11-1	TRBJ2-5	CASSGTSGGETQYF
NA	TRBV5-1	TRBJ1-3	CASSLEDTGNTIYF
NA	TRBV3-1/TRBV3-2	TRBJ1-5	CASSQGQGNQPQHF
NA	TRBV7-2	TRBJ1-6	CASSLMGTGGHRNSPLHF
NA	TRBV30	TRBJ2-1	CAWSVQLISLGNYNEQFF
NA	TRBV3-1/TRBV3-2	TRBJ2-5	CASSLTRQETQYF